This TCR beta chain was recorded in a study of blood T cell repertoires in COVID-19. Across the whole study: Sample material is recorded as cDNA or gDNA derived from T cells, B-cell-depleted T cells, or PBMCs.

This clone was seen once. How the authors handled the data: The assay estimated nucleated cells by amplifying reference gene primers. Generated by immunoSEQ multiplex PCR, the TCRdb table keeps only in-frame clones and is missing some. V and J calls and clone size are given by that table; D and trimming were obtained from the DNA. This sample yields some 180,000 clones, of which around 91% are seen a single time; less than 0.7% belongs to the top ten. This receptor was obtained from a man between 45 and 60 years old with acute or convalescent COVID-19. Sequencing input: peripheral blood.

The CDR3 DNA reads as TGTGCCAGCAGCTCCACTAGCGGGAGGGTCTGGGATACGCAGTATTTT. The encoded protein is CASSSTSGRVWDTQYF. V usage is TRBV7-3 and J usage is TRBJ2-3; 13 bases fit TRBD2. The CDR3 is 16 residues long. V trimming: 4 bases; J trimming: 6 bases; junction bases outside the gene matches: 7. The V gene's germline CDR1 is SGHTA and CDR2 FQGTGA.